These 3 T cell receptor beta chains were all obtained from the same sample, sequenced in a study of T cell responses to AZD1222 COVID-19 vaccine. Sequencing was performed with immunoSEQ multiplex PCR; in TCRdb, only in-frame clones are kept and a portion is missing. The data show more than 95,000 clones, more than 80% seen once. The material sequenced was peripheral blood, taken on day 0 of AZD1222 vaccination. The origin of the receptors is an adult in good health.

A remark on this clone: This CDR3 is also generated by other DNA sequences in the sample. The rearrangement links TRBV19 to TRBJ2-3; 7 bases fit TRBD2. This CDR3 has 13 amino acids. V shed 4 bases and J 4 bases; nucleotides not matched to a gene: 2. The V gene's germline CDR1 is LNHDA and CDR2 SQIVND (reference sequence). The DNA of the CDR3 is TGTGCCAGTAGTACAGGACTAGCAGATACGCAGTATTTT. It encodes CASSTGLADTQYF. Complete variable domain (other parts from reference TRBV19 and TRBJ2-3): DGGITQSPKYLFRKEGQNVTLSCEQNLNHDAMYWYRQDPGQGLRLIYYSQIVNDFQKGDIAEGYSVSREKKESFPLTVTSAQKNPTAFYLCASSTGLADTQYFGPGTRLTVL.

This clone is termed medium-sized. The V call is TRBV28, the J call TRBJ2-7; maybe TRBD1 (6 bases). CDR3 length equals 15 residues. The germline gives CDR1 MDHEN, CDR2 SYDVKM. Trimming cost V 5 bases and J 2 bases, with 16 bases left between them. The CDR3 nucleotides read TGTGCCAGCAGTACAAAAACAGGGAGCCCCTACGAGCAGTACTTC. This encodes CASSTKTGSPYEQYF.

V is TRBV3-1 (or the pseudogene TRBV3-2) and J is TRBJ1-1, with TRBD1 matching over 7 bases. This CDR3 is built from 14 residues. From germline, CDR1 is LGHDT and CDR2 YNNKEL (reference sequence). Unmatched junction bases numbered 7, after V lost 3 bases and J lost 6 bases. The CDR3 DNA reads TGTGCCAGCAGCCAGTTACAGGGGTTCCCTGAAGCTTTCTTT. It codes for CASSQLQGFPEAFF.